These 13 T cell receptor beta chains were sequenced from one sample in a study of T cell responses to AZD1222 COVID-19 vaccine. Method: immunoSEQ multiplex PCR; TCRdb's copy keeps in-frame clones and lacks some. The sample lists some 100,000 clones, about 88% occurring once. This sample comprised peripheral blood, obtained on day 0 of AZD1222 vaccination. The receptors were sampled from an adult in good health.

The chain is built from TRBV2 and TRBJ2-5; TRBD2 matches 9 bases. Trimming cost V 5 bases and J 3 bases; bases outside gene matches: 7. The germline V gene encodes CDR1 SNHLY and CDR2 FYNNEI. This CDR3 region has 15 residues. CDR3 bases: TGTGCCAGCAGTACGATTAGCGGGGGAAAAGAGACCCAGTACTTC. Encoded protein: CASSTISGGKETQYF.

The CDR3 DNA reads TGTGCCACCAGCACAGGACTAGCGGGAGTCGAGCAGTACGTC. This sequence encodes CATSTGLAGVEQYV. This chain links TRBV15 with TRBJ2-7; 13 bases are a match to TRBD2. The germline CDR1 and CDR2 sequences are LNHNV and YYDKDF (reference sequence). The CDR3 sequence is 14 residues long. J gave up 6 bases and V 4 bases, and 3 bases lay outside the gene matches.

The CDR3 nucleotides are TGTGCCAGTAGGACCGGGACAGGGGGACCTATGAACACTGAAGCTTTCTTT. It translates to CASRTGTGGPMNTEAFF. V usage is TRBV19 and J usage is TRBJ1-1; 11 bases line up with TRBD1. J lost 0 bases, V lost 6 bases, and 9 bases had no gene match. Looked up from germline, CDR1 is LNHDA and CDR2 is SQIVND (reference sequence). This CDR3 has 17 residues.

The chain joins TRBV5-1 to TRBJ2-3, with 8 bases lining up with TRBD2. In germline, CDR1 is SGHRS, CDR2 YFSETQ. The trim removed 1 base at V and 4 bases at J, leaving 2 bases unmatched. The CDR3 consists of 14 residues. As DNA, the CDR3 is TGCGCCAGCAGCTTGAGAGCGGGAGCAGATACGCAGTATTTT. Its protein is CASSLRAGADTQYF. Based on the CDR3 plus reference TRBV5-1 and TRBJ2-3, the full variable domain is KAGVTQTPRYLIKTRGQQVTLSCSPISGHRSVSWYQQTPGQGLQFLFEYFSETQRNKGNFPGRFSGRQFSNSRSEMNVSTLELGDSALYLCASSLRAGADTQYFGPGTRLTVL.

CDR3 in amino acids: CASSWTSTGANTGELFF. In DNA form, the CDR3 reads TGTGCCAGCAGTTGGACCTCGACAGGGGCGAACACCGGGGAGCTGTTTTTT. The J gene is TRBJ2-2, the V gene TRBV27, with 8 bases that match TRBD1. The CDR3 is 17 residues long. V dropped 4 bases and J dropped 0; count of bases not matched to a gene: 7. Germline V gene sequence: CDR1 MNHEY, CDR2 SMNVEV (reference sequence).

V usage is TRBV28 and J usage is TRBJ1-2; D unclear. Germline V gene sequence: CDR1 MDHEN, CDR2 SYDVKM. This CDR3 contains 15 residues. V was clipped by 3 bases and J by 6 bases, with 17 bases between them. In nucleotides, the CDR3 is TGTGCCAGCAGTTTGGTGGGCAGAGCAAAGGATGGCTACACCTTC. It translates to CASSLVGRAKDGYTF.

This chain connects TRBV15 to TRBJ1-3; D possibly corresponds to TRBD1 (6 bases). CDR1 is LNHNV and CDR2 is YYDKDF in the germline V gene (reference sequence). V was cut by 1 base and J by 3 bases, with 16 bases left in between. The CDR3 spans 17 residues. In nucleotides, the CDR3 is TGTGCCACCAGCAGAGCGGACAGTTCCCTCGGTGGAAACACCATATATTTT. Protein sequence: CATSRADSSLGGNTIYF. The full variable domain, in which reference TRBV15 and TRBJ1-3 provide the parts outside the CDR3, is DAMVIQNPRYQVTQFGKPVTLSCSQTLNHNVMYWYQQKSSQAPKLLFHYYDKDFNNEADTPDNFQSRRPNTSFCFLDIRSPGLGDTAMYLCATSRADSSLGGNTIYFGEGSWLTVV.

This chain links TRBV27 with TRBJ1-2; 9 bases line up with TRBD1. The junction had 12 bases not matched to a gene; V was cut back by 5 bases and J by 2 bases. The germline V gene has CDR1 MNHEY and CDR2 SMNVEV (reference sequence). This CDR3 region has 17 residues. This CDR3 is CASSPGTGRGINYGYTF. The CDR3 DNA reads as TGTGCCAGCAGTCCAGGGACAGGGAGGGGGATAAACTATGGCTACACCTTC.

The CDR3 spells CAISEFDRGNGYTF. The DNA of the CDR3 is TGTGCCATCAGTGAGTTCGACAGGGGCAATGGCTACACCTTC. J is TRBJ1-2 and V is TRBV10-3; the match to TRBD1 covers 8 bases. Germline assignment: CDR1 ENHRY and CDR2 SYGVKD. V shed 1 base, J shed 6 bases, and the junction held 4 bases outside the gene matches. There are 14 residues in the CDR3.

The chain links TRBV6-5 to TRBJ2-7; tentative D call: TRBD2 (5 bases). V lost 8 bases and J lost 0, with 14 bases in between. CDR3 length: 14 residues. Germline values: CDR1 MNHEY, CDR2 SVGAGI. CDR3 in amino acids: CASALIGSSYEQYV. CDR3 bases: TGTGCCAGCGCCCTGATAGGGAGCTCCTACGAGCAGTACGTC.

This chain joins TRBV7-7 and TRBJ1-2; D gene uncertain. Germline assignment: CDR1 SSHAT and CDR2 FNYEAQ (reference sequence). Trimming cost V 2 bases and J 1 base, with 17 bases left between them. This CDR3 spans 17 amino acids. In DNA form, the CDR3 reads TGTGCCAGCAGCTTAAAGGAGGCGAATGGCCTTAACTATGGCTACACCTTC. Translating gives CASSLKEANGLNYGYTF.

The chain combines TRBV5-1 with TRBJ1-5; D is unresolved. Trimming left V 10 bases short and J 6 bases short, with 20 bases between. This CDR3 contains 14 residues. Per germline, CDR1 SGHRS and CDR2 YFSETQ. Written as DNA, the CDR3 is TGCGCCCAACAAAACCCGGGCGGTAGTCAGCCCCAGCATTTT. Protein sequence: CAQQNPGGSQPQHF.

V and J are TRBV18 and TRBJ1-6; 7 bases fit TRBD1. CDR1 is KGHSH and CDR2 is LQKENI in the germline V gene. V was pared by 1 base and J by 7 bases, with 7 bases of the junction left unmatched. The CDR3 sequence is 16 residues long. The CDR3 nucleotides are TGTGCCAGCTCACCACTCAAGGGGACAGTCAATTCACCCCTCCACTTT. Translating it yields CASSPLKGTVNSPLHF.